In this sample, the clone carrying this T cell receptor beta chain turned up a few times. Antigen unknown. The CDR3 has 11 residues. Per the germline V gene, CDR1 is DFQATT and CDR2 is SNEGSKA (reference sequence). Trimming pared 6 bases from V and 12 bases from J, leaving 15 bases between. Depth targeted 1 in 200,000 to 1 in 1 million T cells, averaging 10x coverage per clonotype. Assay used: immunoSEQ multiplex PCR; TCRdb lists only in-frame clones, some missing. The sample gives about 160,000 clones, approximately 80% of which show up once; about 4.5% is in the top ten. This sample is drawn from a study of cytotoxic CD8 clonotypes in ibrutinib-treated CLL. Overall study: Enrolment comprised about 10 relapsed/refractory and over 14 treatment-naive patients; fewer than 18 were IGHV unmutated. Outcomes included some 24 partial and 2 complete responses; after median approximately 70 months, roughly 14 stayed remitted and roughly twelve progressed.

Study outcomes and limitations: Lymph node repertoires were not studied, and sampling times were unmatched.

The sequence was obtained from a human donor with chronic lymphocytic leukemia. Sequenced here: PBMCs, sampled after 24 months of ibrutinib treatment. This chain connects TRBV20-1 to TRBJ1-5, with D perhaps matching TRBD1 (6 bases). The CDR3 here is CSARGHANQHF. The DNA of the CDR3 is TGCAGTGCCCGGGGACACGCGAACCAGCATTTT.